This TCR beta chain appears in the sequencing data of a study of patients and donors after allogeneic stem cell transplantation. This clonotype came up a few times. From germline, CDR1 is ENHRY and CDR2 SYGVKD. V gave up 2 bases and J gave up 2 bases; unmatched junction bases: 2. The CDR3 covers 14 residues. TCRdb reprocessed the RT-PCR reads via MiXCR and lists one record per CDR3 protein. The sample consists of 190,000 or so distinct CDR3 sequences, about 38% of them appearing once. The chain is built from TRBV10-3 and TRBJ1-2, with 7 bases that match TRBD1. The specimen sequenced was blood, either unsorted or a sorted T cell fraction (not recorded which). This receptor was taken from a human donor who was either an allogeneic HSCT recipient or a stem cell or donor lymphocyte infusion donor (not recorded which). It is not recorded whose cells these are; they may come from a transplant donor. CDR3 in DNA: TGTGCCATCAGTGAGGACAGGGCCAACTATGGCTACACCTTC. Amino acids: CAISEDRANYGYTF.